This T cell receptor beta chain appears in the sequencing data of a study of T cell changes during pregnancy in multiple sclerosis. The CDR3 totals 14 residues. The germline V gene has CDR1 LNHDA and CDR2 SQIVND (reference sequence). Trimming pared 5 bases from V and 0 bases from J, leaving 8 bases between. Here immunoSEQ multiplex PCR was the method, and the copy in TCRdb shows in-frame clones only, minus some. The data show 44,000 or so clones, with 85% to 90% seen just once and 5.5% to 6% held by the top ten. The sequencing here drew on CD8+ T cells from peripheral blood mononuclear cells, taken after pregnancy. This rearrangement joins TRBV19 to TRBJ1-5, with D tentatively TRBD1 (6 bases). This TCR derives from a female donor in good health, enrolled as a control in a pregnancy study. The CDR3 spells CASSVRGSNQPQHF. The CDR3 DNA sequence: TGTGCCAGTAGTGTCAGGGGTAGCAATCAGCCCCAGCATTTT.